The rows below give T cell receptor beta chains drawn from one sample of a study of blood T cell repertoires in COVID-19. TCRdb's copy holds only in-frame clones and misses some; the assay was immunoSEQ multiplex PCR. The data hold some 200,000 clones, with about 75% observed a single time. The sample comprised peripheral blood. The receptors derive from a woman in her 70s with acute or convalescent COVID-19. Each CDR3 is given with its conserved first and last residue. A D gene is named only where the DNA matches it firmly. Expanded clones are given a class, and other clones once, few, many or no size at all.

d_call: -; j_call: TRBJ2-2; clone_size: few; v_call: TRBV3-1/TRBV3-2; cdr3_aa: CASSLITGELFF; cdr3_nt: TGTGCCAGCAGCCTTATCACCGGGGAGCTGTTTTTT
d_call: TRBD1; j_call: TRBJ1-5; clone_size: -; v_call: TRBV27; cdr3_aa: CASSSQTGGNQPQHF; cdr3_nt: TGTGCCAGCAGTTCTCAAACAGGGGGCAATCAGCCCCAGCATTTT
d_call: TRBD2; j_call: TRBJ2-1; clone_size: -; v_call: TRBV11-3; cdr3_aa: CASSLGEGKDEQFF; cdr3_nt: TGTGCCAGCAGCTTAGGGGAGGGTAAAGATGAGCAGTTCTTC
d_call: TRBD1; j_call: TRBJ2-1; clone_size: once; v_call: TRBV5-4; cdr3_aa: CASSSSYTGVNEQFF; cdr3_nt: TGTGCCAGCAGCTCGAGCTATACAGGGGTGAATGAGCAGTTCTTC
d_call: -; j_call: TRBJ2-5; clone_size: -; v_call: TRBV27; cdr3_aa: CASSVRDTQETQYF; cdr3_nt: TGTGCCAGCAGTGTACGGGACACCCAGGAGACCCAGTACTTC
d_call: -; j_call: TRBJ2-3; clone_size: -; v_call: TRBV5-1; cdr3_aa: CASSLGTEQSTDTQYF; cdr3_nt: TGCGCCAGCAGCTTGGGTACGGAGCAAAGCACAGATACGCAGTATTTT
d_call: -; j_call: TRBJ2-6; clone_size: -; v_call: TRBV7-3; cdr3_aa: CASSQLAYSGGYSGANVLTF; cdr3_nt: TGTGCCAGCAGCCAATTAGCGTATTCTGGAGGGTACTCTGGGGCCAACGTCCTGACTTTC
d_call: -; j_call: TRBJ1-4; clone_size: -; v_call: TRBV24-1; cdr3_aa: CATSDQREGEKLFF; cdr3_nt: TGTGCCACCAGTGACCAGAGGGAGGGTGAAAAACTGTTTTTT
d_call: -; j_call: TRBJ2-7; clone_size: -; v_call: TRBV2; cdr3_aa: CASSKLGQPGIF; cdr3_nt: TGTGCCAGCAGCAAACTCGGACAGCCTGGCATTTTC
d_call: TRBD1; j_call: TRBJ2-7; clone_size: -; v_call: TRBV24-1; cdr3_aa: CATSGQGQHYEQYF; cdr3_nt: TGTGCCACCAGTGGCCAGGGACAGCACTACGAGCAGTACTTC
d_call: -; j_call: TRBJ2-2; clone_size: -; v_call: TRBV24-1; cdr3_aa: CATSDFGLARNTGELFF; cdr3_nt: TGTGCCACCAGTGATTTCGGGCTAGCGCGGAACACCGGGGAGCTGTTTTTT
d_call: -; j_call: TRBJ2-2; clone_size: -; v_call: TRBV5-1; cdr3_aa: CASSPLALNTGELFF; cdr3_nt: TGCGCCAGCAGCCCTCTAGCGCTTAACACCGGGGAGCTGTTTTTT
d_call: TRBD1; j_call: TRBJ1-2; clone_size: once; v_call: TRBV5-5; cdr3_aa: CASSYGQGRYGYTF; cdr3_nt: TGTGCCAGCAGCTATGGACAGGGACGGTATGGCTACACCTTC
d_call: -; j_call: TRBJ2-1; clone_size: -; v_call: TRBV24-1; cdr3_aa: CATSDLLGRGEQFF; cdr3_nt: TGTGCCACCAGTGATTTACTGGGTCGGGGTGAGCAGTTCTTC
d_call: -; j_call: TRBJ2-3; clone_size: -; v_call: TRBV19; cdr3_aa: CASRPSGTDTQYF; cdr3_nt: TGTGCCAGTAGACCCTCGGGCACAGATACGCAGTATTTT
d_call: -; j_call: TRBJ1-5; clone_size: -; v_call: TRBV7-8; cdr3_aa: CASSLDRVGDQPQHF; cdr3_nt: TGTGCCAGCAGCTTAGACAGGGTAGGCGATCAGCCCCAGCATTTT
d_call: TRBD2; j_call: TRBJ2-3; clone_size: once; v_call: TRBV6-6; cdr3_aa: CAAGGTPGRDTQYF; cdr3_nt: TGTGCCGCCGGGGGGACTCCTGGAAGGGATACGCAGTATTTT
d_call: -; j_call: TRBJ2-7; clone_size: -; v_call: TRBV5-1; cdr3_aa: CASSLAGGLARDYEQYF; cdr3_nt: TGCGCCAGCAGCTTGGCCGGAGGGCTAGCGAGGGACTACGAGCAGTACTTC
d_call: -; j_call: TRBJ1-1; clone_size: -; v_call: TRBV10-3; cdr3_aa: CAISVGGNMNTEAFF; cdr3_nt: TGTGCCATCAGCGTCGGGGGTAACATGAACACTGAAGCTTTCTTT
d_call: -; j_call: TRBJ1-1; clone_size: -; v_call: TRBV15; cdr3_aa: CATSRVMNTEAFF; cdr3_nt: TGTGCCACCAGCAGAGTCATGAACACTGAAGCTTTCTTT
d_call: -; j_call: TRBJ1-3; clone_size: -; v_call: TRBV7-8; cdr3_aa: CASSLVAGGENTIYF; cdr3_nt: TGTGCCAGCAGCTTAGTAGCGGGGGGCGAAAACACCATATATTTT
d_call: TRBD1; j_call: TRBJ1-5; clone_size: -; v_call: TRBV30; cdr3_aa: CAWRDRVGQPQHF; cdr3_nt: TGTGCCTGGAGGGACAGGGTGGGACAGCCCCAGCATTTT